Listed here are 9 T cell receptor beta chains from one sample, sequenced in a study of radiation and T cells in renal cell carcinoma. Measured with immunoSEQ multiplex PCR; TCRdb has only the in-frame clones, and not every one. The sample shows 50,000 to 70,000 clones, approximately 80% of them seen only once. This sample's time point: blood 4 weeks post-SBRT, at nephrectomy. Treatment denoted: 15 Gy SBRT to primary tumor, nephrectomy 4 weeks later. Sequences were derived from blood, sampled from a patient whose treatment included radiotherapy and nephrectomy. Source of these receptors: a man aged 55 to 70 with renal cell carcinoma.

The rearrangement joins TRBV25-1 to TRBJ1-2, with D tentatively TRBD1 (5 bases). V dropped 6 bases and J dropped 0 bases, with 8 bases sitting between them. The germline V gene has CDR1 MGHDK and CDR2 SYGVNS. This CDR3 has 13 residues. CDR3 sequence (DNA): TGTGCCAGCAGAGGGGAAGCTAACTATGGCTACACCTTC. This gives the protein CASRGEANYGYTF.

The chain has TRBV12-5 and TRBJ2-7; D call uncertain. The germline V gene has CDR1 LGHNT and CDR2 FRNRAP. Trimming took 7 bases from V and 1 from J, leaving 11 bases between them. This CDR3 has 13 amino acids. CDR3 sequence: CASALTPSYEQYF. The DNA for the CDR3 is TGTGCTAGTGCCCTGACACCGTCCTACGAGCAGTACTTC.

This chain connects TRBV6-6 to TRBJ1-1; D is unclear. CDR3 length: 15 amino acids. V gave up 0 bases and J gave up 3 bases, with 11 bases separating them. From germline, CDR1 is MNHNY and CDR2 SVGAGI (reference sequence). In nucleotides, the CDR3 is TGTGCCAGCAGTTACTCGGCAACCGCGGACACTGAAGCTTTCTTT. This codes for CASSYSATADTEAFF.

The rearrangement joins TRBV29-1 to TRBJ2-2; tentative D call: TRBD2 (5 bases). The germline V gene has CDR1 SQVTM and CDR2 ANQGSEA. V gave up 4 bases and J gave up 5 bases, with 8 bases separating them. There are 12 residues in the CDR3. CDR3 loop: CSVGPGTGELFF. For the CDR3, the DNA is TGCAGCGTTGGGCCGGGAACCGGGGAGCTGTTTTTT.

The chain joins TRBV2 to TRBJ1-2; D is uncertain. V was clipped by 7 bases and J by 5 bases, with 14 bases between them. CDR3 size: 13 residues. Germline V gene data show CDR1 as SNHLY and CDR2 as FYNNEI. The chain's CDR3 is CASTPQARYGYTF. CDR3 bases: TGTGCCAGCACCCCCCAAGCCCGATATGGCTACACCTTC.

The chain joins TRBV5-1 to TRBJ2-2, with 9 bases fitting TRBD2. CDR1 and CDR2 (germline): SGHRS, YFSETQ. CDR3 length equals 15 residues. J was trimmed by 5 bases and V by 5 bases; bases with no gene match: 7. CDR3 nucleotide sequence: TGCGCCAGCAGTAACTTAGCGGGAGAAACCGGGGAGCTGTTTTTT. Protein sequence: CASSNLAGETGELFF.

This clone has only one observation. The J gene is TRBJ1-2, the V gene TRBV30; D call uncertain. Deletions cut 1 base from V and 7 bases from J, with 13 bases between. CDR3 length equals 13 residues. Germline CDR1 is GTSNPN and CDR2 is SVGIG (reference sequence). The CDR3 region is CAWSGRGEGGYTF. The CDR3 DNA reads TGTGCCTGGAGTGGTCGGGGAGAGGGTGGCTACACCTTC. The entire variable domain, with the rest obtained from reference TRBV30 and TRBJ1-2, is as follows: SQTIHQWPATLVQPVGSPLSLECTVEGTSNPNLYWYRQAAGRGLQLLFYSVGIGQISSEVPQNLSASRPQDRQFILSSKKLLLSDSGFYLCAWSGRGEGGYTFGSGTRLTVV.

The chain joins TRBV4-3 to TRBJ1-1; no definite D call. Trimming removed 0 bases at V and 1 base at J, with 3 bases between. The CDR3 loop spans 13 amino acids. CDR1 is LGHNA and CDR2 is YSLEER in the germline V gene. DNA for the CDR3: TGCGCCAGCAGCCAAGACAGGAACACTGAAGCTTTCTTT. Its protein is CASSQDRNTEAFF.

This clone has a single count. The chain has TRBV29-1 and TRBJ2-3; TRBD1 might be the D (5 bases). The CDR3 loop spans 13 amino acids. The ends were cut back, 4 bases at V and 2 bases at J, with 10 bases in the middle. Germline-derived CDR1 and CDR2 are SQVTM and ANQGSEA. This chain's CDR3 is CSVAAGPTDTQYF. The CDR3 DNA is TGCAGCGTTGCGGCAGGGCCCACAGATACGCAGTATTTT.